The source of this T cell receptor beta chain is a study of graft-versus-host responses after intestinal transplantation (dated by TCRdb to the early 2020s). A note on the overall study: The transplants that recipients got were multivisceral, liver-intestinal, or isolated intestinal. Anti-thymocyte globulin induction was given to all recipients, followed by maintenance tacrolimus and steroids for approximately three years. After intestinal transplantation, graft-versus-host and host-versus-graft alloreactive T cell clones were followed in the graft, circulation and bone marrow using bulk TCR-beta CDR3 sequencing. To identify alloreactive clones, pre-transplant mixed lymphocyte reaction products were sequenced and then compared with unstimulated pre-transplant donor and recipient T cells. The cohort enrolled about two dozen intestinal transplant recipients, one of whom was a retransplant, and 3 patients without pretransplant specimens were excluded. Donor T cell macrochimerism was defined as a peak of at least 4% donor T cells among recipient peripheral blood mononuclear cells. Rather than going through the commercial service, samples from a few later patients were sequenced in-house on an Illumina MiSeq and processed with MiXCR.

Worth noting for this clone: Its antigen is not yet known. There are no base qualities to consult, and no much larger clone falls within one base.

CDR3 length: 13 amino acids, cysteine to phenylalanine. Kept here is only the CDR3 DNA, which spans 39 bases and is read in frame from base 1. V is shortened by 2 bases, J by 4 bases, and the region joining them spans 8 bases. The germline V gene encodes CDR1 KGHSH and CDR2 LQKENI. Study-wide findings and limitations: Early after transplant, peak levels of circulating GvH clones were found to be associated with declines in HvG clones. Patients with donor T cell macrochimerism had high GvH to HvG T cell clonal ratios in their allografts. GvH clones turned up in recipient bone marrow, with some appearing earlier in ileal mucosa or blood, a pattern consistent with an intestinal mucosal origin. The conclusions were limited by the relatively low number and heterogeneity of the intestinal transplant patients.

Per the publication, the time point label means: cells obtained before transplantation from donor or recipient. CD3+CD4+ and CD3+CD8+ populations were FACS-sorted from unstimulated pre-transplant donor and recipient cells taken from spleen or lymph nodes. Library creation used the immunoSEQ multiplex PCR assay. For most patients, genomic DNA was isolated with the Qiagen DNeasy Blood and Tissue Kit and shipped frozen to Adaptive Biotechnologies for TCR sequencing. For most patients, high-throughput TCR-beta CDR3 sequencing of genomic DNA was performed by Adaptive Biotechnologies. The paper's processing steps were these. Adaptive's ImmunoSEQ software was the source of the TCR sequencing data for approximately 18 patients, while a few other patients were processed with MiXCR and VDJtools. To correct CD4 versus CD8 sorting errors, sequences present in both subsets at a frequency ratio below 5:1 were removed. CDR3 nucleotide sequences shared between donor and recipient were removed because the origin of such sequences could not be assigned. At least 2-fold expansion over unstimulated cells and a minimum CFSE-low frequency of 0.002% (template counts) or 0.001% (read counts) were required for clones to be classified as alloreactive. Clones detected in sequenced pre-transplant spleen, lymph node, or MLR CFSE-low populations of the donor or recipient were defined as mappable. The cumulative frequency of alloreactive clones was calculated as a percentage of all sequences, weighted by copy number. The clones in this table, taken by TCRdb from immuneACCESS, are in-frame only. Not every clone is retained; where verified, under half of the shortfall comes from an unresolved V gene, and the cause of the rest is unknown. Clonal size and the V and J genes are those of that table, whereas D and trimming came from the DNA. The sample table contains more than 100,000 clones; only one count was recorded for around 95% of them. Roughly 3.5% of the sample lies in the top ten.

The V and J segments used are TRBV18 and TRBJ1-1, with a tentative D gene TRBD1 over 6 matching bases. The TCR was taken from a human donor who received an intestinal transplant. The source was unstimulated CD8+ T cells sorted from spleen or lymph node cells, collected before intestinal transplant. The DNA reads as follows: TGTGCCAGCTCACCAACAGGGAGCACTGAAGCTTTCTTT. Its coded protein is CASSPTGSTEAFF.